This T cell receptor (beta chain) was retrieved from a study of T cell repertoires in cytomegalovirus infection. Study information: Both CMV infection and a matching HLA type were indicated by public TCR beta signatures. General study results and limits: CMV carriers with the relevant HLA were identified by cumulative public TCR beta family frequency. HLA-C-restricted CMV clonotypes gave the most frequent clonotype in two of eight donors.

This clonotype turned up a few times. Its antigen remains unidentified. Germline and junction disagree at one end, which may indicate a read error. TCRdb analysed the reads with MiXCR anew, one entry per CDR3 protein. The sample holds about 260,000 distinct CDR3 sequences, roughly an eighth seen once. The germline CDR1 and CDR2 sequences are MNHNS and SASEGT. This CDR3 comprises 15 residues. The chain joins TRBV6-1 to TRBJ2-5, with D perhaps TRBD2 (7 bases). The receptor's source is a human donor in good health (CMV status not recorded). Some clones in this sample may be carry-over from other donors' samples. Sequencing was performed on PBMCs. The CDR3 sequence is CASREGGRGQETQYF. CDR3 DNA sequence: TGTGCCAGCAGAGAAGGGGGGCGGGGGCAAGAGACCCAGTACTTC.